The rows below give T cell receptor beta chains drawn from one sample of a study of radiation and T cells in renal cell carcinoma. The method was immunoSEQ multiplex PCR; TCRdb's version includes in-frame clones alone and lacks a portion of them. The repertoire consists of roughly 150,000 clones, with roughly 90% occurring once and the leading ten covering under 15%. The source was blood, collected from a patient whose treatment included radiotherapy and nephrectomy. All receptors derive from a woman aged 45-60 years with renal cell carcinoma. The CDR3 runs from the conserved cysteine through the conserved F or W.

CDR3: CASSYMGQGALETQYF
V: TRBV6-5
length: 16

CDR3: CASSLALGVPGAPLHF
V: TRBV7-6
length: 16

CDR3: CASSEASTVIGNTIYF
V: TRBV6-1
length: 16

CDR3: CASSPTGTRRSYNEQFF
V: TRBV18
length: 17

CDR3: CASSVSGANEQFF
V: TRBV6-1
length: 13

CDR3: CASREQGGGYTF
V: TRBV6-6
length: 12

CDR3: CASSLGRGNNQPQHF
V: TRBV7-8
length: 15

CDR3: CASSLTGRQTQYF
V: TRBV11-3
length: 13

CDR3: CSCQHQETQYF
V: TRBV20-1
length: 11

CDR3: CASRMTGTYGYTF
V: TRBV19
length: 13

CDR3: CASSGLAVNNEQFF
V: TRBV9
length: 14

CDR3: CASSQESAGGRQDTQYF
V: TRBV4-2
length: 17

CDR3: CASSRSGGNQPQHF
V: TRBV7-9
length: 14

CDR3: CSVAGTVQETQYF
V: TRBV29-1
length: 13

CDR3: CASFSGVAAFF
V: TRBV19
length: 11